This is a list of T cell receptor beta chains from one sample in a study of blood T cell repertoires in COVID-19. This table comes from immunoSEQ multiplex PCR, and its TCRdb copy is limited to in-frame clones, with some not included. This table holds 380,000 or so clones, about 87% found once. The specimen sequenced was PBMCs or T cells enriched from blood (not recorded which). The source of these receptors is a man aged 25 to 40 who had recovered from COVID-19. CDR3s include the opening cysteine and the closing phenylalanine or tryptophan. Each record gives: CDR3 length, J gene, D gene, V gene, clone size, CDR3 protein, CDR3 DNA. A D gene is named only where the DNA matches it firmly. The listing skips clone size in some rows; elsewhere it reads once, few, many or a size class.

15 TRBJ2-7 TRBD1 TRBV10-3 - CAISAPDRETYEQYF TGTGCCATCAGTGCCCCGGACAGGGAGACCTACGAGCAGTACTTC
14 TRBJ2-7 - TRBV9 - CASSVGTGYHEQYF TGTGCCAGCAGCGTAGGAACAGGGTACCACGAGCAGTACTTC
14 TRBJ1-5 - TRBV25-1 few CASSQTGRNQPQHF TGTGCCAGCAGTCAGACAGGTCGGAATCAGCCCCAGCATTTT
16 TRBJ2-3 TRBD2 TRBV3-1/TRBV3-2 - CASSQVERDRSDTQYF TGTGCCAGCAGCCAAGTGGAGCGGGATAGGTCAGATACGCAGTATTTT
14 TRBJ1-4 - TRBV30 - CAWSVSVYSEKLFF TGTGCCTGGAGTGTTTCGGTCTACTCCGAAAAACTGTTTTTT
16 TRBJ1-5 - TRBV7-2 - CASSLEGTDGNQPQHF TGTGCCAGCAGCTTAGAGGGGACTGACGGCAATCAGCCCCAGCATTTT
16 TRBJ2-1 TRBD1 TRBV7-8 - CASSLLHRGLGDEQFF TGTGCCAGCAGCTTACTCCACAGGGGGCTTGGGGATGAGCAGTTCTTC
19 TRBJ2-3 TRBD2 TRBV7-8 once CASSSRGRSGVTNTDTQYF TGTGCCAGCAGCTCCCGCGGGAGAAGCGGGGTAACGAACACAGATACGCAGTATTTT
14 TRBJ1-2 - TRBV15 - CATSRDQQFRSYTF TGTGCCACCAGCAGAGATCAACAGTTTAGGAGCTACACCTTC
16 TRBJ2-3 TRBD1 TRBV4-1 - CASSQDGTGGTDTQYF TGCGCCAGCAGCCAAGATGGGACAGGGGGCACAGATACGCAGTATTTT
16 TRBJ1-2 - TRBV6-4 - CASSDEPTGFPYGYTF TGTGCCAGCAGTGACGAACCGACAGGCTTTCCCTATGGCTACACCTTC
14 TRBJ1-3 - TRBV7-3 - CASSLKSSGNTIYF TGTGCCAGCAGCTTGAAGAGCTCTGGAAACACCATATATTTT
16 TRBJ2-7 - TRBV7-2 - CASSLGKQGFGYEQYF TGTGCCAGCAGCTTAGGCAAACAGGGATTTGGCTACGAGCAGTACTTC
17 TRBJ1-6 TRBD1 TRBV11-2 - CASSLRSPGQGNSPLHF TGTGCCAGCAGCCTGCGATCGCCGGGACAGGGAAATTCACCCCTCCACTTT
16 TRBJ1-3 TRBD1 TRBV4-1 - CASSQGQGGTGNTIYF TGCGCCAGCAGCCAAGGACAGGGAGGTACGGGAAACACCATATATTTT
12 TRBJ2-7 - TRBV7-9 - CASSLPLYEQYF TGTGCCAGCAGCTTACCCCTATACGAGCAGTACTTC
17 TRBJ1-2 TRBD1 TRBV7-6 - CASSLDGRGPFNYGYTF TGTGCCAGCAGCTTAGACGGTAGGGGGCCCTTTAACTATGGCTACACCTTC
15 TRBJ2-2 - TRBV7-2 - CASSFRLVGTGELFF TGTGCCAGCAGCTTCCGACTAGTCGGAACCGGGGAGCTGTTTTTT
15 TRBJ2-3 - TRBV5-1 - CASSLAPTTTQRQYF TGCGCCAGCAGCTTGGCCCCAACGACAACGCAAAGACAGTATTTT
15 TRBJ1-5 - TRBV19 - CASSSPSQAIQPQHF TGTGCCAGTAGTAGCCCATCCCAAGCGATTCAGCCCCAGCATTTT
13 TRBJ1-2 - TRBV10-3 once CAISVTGFYGYTF TGTGCCATCAGTGTAACAGGGTTCTATGGCTACACCTTC
15 TRBJ1-6 TRBD1 TRBV10-3 - CAISESRGLNSPLHF TGTGCCATCAGTGAGTCCAGGGGGCTTAATTCACCCCTCCACTTT
13 TRBJ1-2 - TRBV10-3 - CAISESTGHGYTF TGTGCCATCAGTGAGTCTACAGGGCACGGCTACACCTTC
16 TRBJ1-2 - TRBV6-5 - CASSYAYGGDNYGYTF TGTGCCAGCAGTTACGCTTACGGGGGGGATAACTATGGCTACACCTTC
15 TRBJ1-3 - TRBV28 - CASRSETVSGNTIYF TGTGCCAGCCGTTCTGAAACTGTCTCTGGAAACACCATATATTTT
13 TRBJ1-1 - TRBV6-1 - CASSETEELEAFF TGTGCCAGCAGTGAAACCGAGGAGTTGGAAGCTTTCTTT
15 TRBJ1-4 - TRBV6-4 - CASSVDSATNEKLFF TGTGCCAGCAGTGTTGACAGCGCAACTAATGAAAAACTGTTTTTT
15 TRBJ1-2 TRBD1 TRBV4-3 - CASSQDLDRAGGYTF TGCGCCAGCAGCCAAGATCTGGACAGGGCGGGGGGCTACACCTTC
14 TRBJ1-2 - TRBV6-5 - CASSTLGGNYGYTF TGTGCCAGCAGCACTCTAGGGGGAAACTATGGCTACACCTTC
18 TRBJ1-4 - TRBV4-1 - CASSQSARQRGVNEKLFF TGCGCCAGCAGCCAAAGCGCACGACAGCGGGGGGTTAATGAAAAACTGTTTTTT
15 TRBJ1-5 - TRBV10-2 - CASSESSYGNQPQHF TGCGCCAGCAGTGAGTCGTCCTATGGCAATCAGCCCCAGCATTTT
14 TRBJ1-2 - TRBV30 - CAWSVGGAVYGYTF TGTGCCTGGAGTGTAGGAGGGGCCGTCTATGGCTACACCTTC
15 TRBJ2-1 TRBD2 TRBV10-2 - CATSSSGGSYNEQFF TGCGCCACCTCCTCTAGCGGGGGCTCCTACAATGAGCAGTTCTTC
16 TRBJ1-2 - TRBV4-1 few CASSQALVGEDKGYTF TGCGCCAGCAGCCAAGCCCTCGTGGGAGAAGACAAAGGCTACACCTTC
15 TRBJ2-1 TRBD2 TRBV7-8 - CASSLGAGGNNEQFF TGTGCCAGCAGCTTAGGCGCGGGGGGTAATAATGAGCAGTTCTTC
14 TRBJ1-1 - TRBV7-3 - CASSPAWDAGEAFF TGTGCCAGCAGCCCCGCGTGGGACGCGGGGGAAGCTTTCTTT
17 TRBJ2-1 TRBD1 TRBV12-5 - CASGLARTGGSYNEQFF TGTGCTAGTGGTTTGGCCAGGACAGGGGGGTCCTACAATGAGCAGTTCTTC
13 TRBJ1-6 - TRBV6-5 - CASSYIFDSPLHF TGTGCCAGCAGTTATATTTTCGATTCACCCCTCCACTTT
13 TRBJ2-7 - TRBV12-3/TRBV12-4 once CASSWGQSYEQYF TGTGCCAGCAGTTGGGGACAATCCTACGAGCAGTACTTC
14 TRBJ1-1 TRBD1 TRBV4-1 - CASGNRGLNTEAFF TGCGCCAGCGGCAACAGGGGCTTGAACACTGAAGCTTTCTTT
14 TRBJ2-1 - TRBV11-2 - CASTPRTAYNEQFF TGTGCCAGCACCCCCCGGACAGCTTACAATGAGCAGTTCTTC
16 TRBJ1-1 - TRBV2 - CASSATLGREDTEAFF TGTGCCAGCAGCGCCACGCTGGGCAGGGAGGACACTGAAGCTTTCTTT
15 TRBJ1-3 - TRBV6-5 - CASSRTDRSGNTIYF TGTGCCAGCAGTCGGACTGACCGCTCTGGAAACACCATATATTTT
16 TRBJ2-3 TRBD2 TRBV19 - CASAPGAGVNTDTQYF TGTGCCAGTGCCCCGGGAGCGGGGGTTAACACAGATACGCAGTATTTT
15 TRBJ1-5 - TRBV5-5 - CASSLSAGSHQPQHF TGTGCCAGCAGCTTGAGTGCAGGGTCGCATCAGCCCCAGCATTTT
16 TRBJ1-5 TRBD1 TRBV27 - CASSLSGQGIGQPQHF TGTGCCAGCAGTTTATCGGGACAGGGGATCGGTCAGCCCCAGCATTTT
14 TRBJ1-2 TRBD1 TRBV6-2/TRBV6-3 - CASSLTTGTYGYTF TGTGCCAGCAGTCTAACGACAGGGACCTATGGCTACACCTTC
14 TRBJ1-2 TRBD1 TRBV24-1 - CATSDGQGSYGYTF TGTGCCACCAGTGATGGACAGGGTAGCTATGGCTACACCTTC
14 TRBJ2-7 - TRBV27 - CASSPDPRGYEQYF TGTGCCAGCAGTCCCGACCCCAGGGGCTACGAGCAGTACTTC
17 TRBJ2-7 TRBD1 TRBV5-1 - CASSLGEGQGTFYEQYF TGCGCCAGCAGCTTGGGAGAAGGACAGGGGACCTTCTACGAGCAGTACTTC
17 TRBJ2-1 TRBD2 TRBV7-2 - CASSLDPGGGVYNEQFF TGTGCCAGCAGCTTAGATCCGGGCGGGGGTGTCTACAATGAGCAGTTCTTC
17 TRBJ2-1 TRBD2 TRBV7-9 - CASSLTSRGGIYNEQFF TGTGCCAGCAGCCTAACGTCGCGGGGGGGAATCTACAATGAGCAGTTCTTC